The clone carrying this T cell receptor (beta chain) came up a few times. Its specificity is unknown. The CDR3 spans 15 residues. Germline V lookup: CDR1 SEHNR, CDR2 FQNEAQ (reference sequence). Between the trimmed V and J ends, which lost 0 bases and 5 bases, there was a span of 13 bases. The sample originates from a study of T-cell memory formation after mild COVID-19. Study-wide results and limits: Clones from the second wave (peaking day 37) had unconfirmed SARS-CoV-2 specificity. Clones shrinking between day 15 and 85 showed a balanced CD4/CD8 split, and those that grew later tilted toward CD4+.

One entry per CDR3 protein, called by TCRdb with MiXCR from the 5' RACE reads. The sample carries a few hundred thousand distinct CDR3 sequences, 15% to 20% recorded once. The receptor's source is a man aged 18-30 years who had mild COVID-19 (a few samples of this study predate the infection). Cell type and time point are not known. Sample: PBMCs or a T cell subset sorted from them (not recorded which). This chain connects TRBV7-9 to TRBJ2-5; a possible D gene is TRBD1 (5 bases). The CDR3 sequence: CASSLAQGLVETQYF. CDR3 coding DNA: TGTGCCAGCAGCTTAGCCCAGGGATTGGTGGAGACCCAGTACTTC.